Listed here are 25 T cell receptor beta chains from one sample, sequenced in a study of beta chain features in type 1 diabetes (dated by TCRdb to between 2017 and 2018). General findings and caveats noted by the study authors: A moderate but significant shortening of TCRB CDR3 length was observed in type 1 diabetes patients in all four CD4+ subsets.

These receptors are not linked to any known antigen. Libraries were constructed by the immunoSEQ multiplex PCR assay. The High Capacity cDNA Reverse Transcription Kit was used to reverse transcribe all of the isolated RNA, meaning that expressed TCRB transcripts were what got sequenced. TCRdb limited this immuneACCESS table to in-frame rearrangements with V and J called. A share of clones is missing; checked studies link under half to unresolved V genes, and the rest is unexplained. This sample comprises some 350,000 clones, 9.6% of them detected only once. The ten largest clones take up about 0.6% of the sample. Sequences were obtained from central memory CD4+ T cells from blood. The receptor source for this set is a man aged 30-40 years with type 1 diabetes.

The V gene is TRBV12-5, the J gene TRBJ1-1; TRBD1 aligns across 7 bases. Germline V CDR1 and CDR2: LGHNT, FRNRAP. CDR3 size: 17 residues. V shed 2 bases and J 4 bases; nucleotides not matched to a gene: 13. CDR3 protein: CASGLYWGTGVGTEAFF. The CDR3 DNA is TGTGCTAGTGGTTTGTACTGGGGTACAGGGGTTGGCACTGAAGCTTTCTTT. The whole variable domain, remainder taken from reference TRBV12-5 and TRBJ1-1, is DARVTQTPRHKVTEMGQEVTMRCQPILGHNTVFWYRQTMMQGLELLAYFRNRAPLDDSGMPKDRFSAEMPDATLATLKIQPSEPRDSAVYFCASGLYWGTGVGTEAFFGQGTRLTVV.

This chain links TRBV6-6 with TRBJ2-3; D unresolved. V was shortened by 2 bases and J by 4 bases, with 7 bases between the two germline ends. The CDR3 is 13 residues long. Germline values: CDR1 MNHNY, CDR2 SVGAGI (reference sequence). DNA for the CDR3: TGTGCCAGCAGTTACGGTGGGCCAGATACGCAGTATTTT. Translated, it gives CASSYGGPDTQYF.

The chain joins TRBV7-3 to TRBJ2-5, with D possibly being TRBD2 (5 bases). V gave up 4 bases and J gave up 9 bases, with 9 bases separating them. Germline CDR1 is SGHTA and CDR2 is FQGTGA. The CDR3 spans 11 residues. Here the CDR3 DNA reads TGTGCCAGCAGCTCCCTTAGCGCCCAGTACTTC. This codes for CASSSLSAQYF.

This clone turned up a few times. This chain links TRBV4-3 with TRBJ2-6; no reliable D call. The V end lost 1 base, the J end lost 4 bases, and 5 bases lay between the germline ends. Per germline, CDR1 LGHNA and CDR2 YSLEER. The CDR3 length is 14 residues. The CDR3 DNA follows: TGCGCCAGCAGCCAAGGCGCCGGGGCCAACGTCCTGACTTTC. Its translation: CASSQGAGANVLTF.

In its sample, this clone was seen a few times. The rearrangement joins TRBV30 to TRBJ2-6; D tentatively reads TRBD1 or TRBD2 (5 bases each). V gave up 3 bases and J gave up 5 bases, with 17 bases separating them. The V gene's germline CDR1 is GTSNPN and CDR2 SVGIG (reference sequence). This CDR3 region has 16 residues. CDR3 protein: CAWSRGDLSRANVLTF. In DNA, the CDR3 is TGTGCCTGGAGCAGAGGGGATCTATCGAGGGCCAACGTCCTGACTTTC.

This clone was observed a few times. This sequence joins TRBV5-1 and TRBJ2-3; 7 bases agree with TRBD2. With V trimmed by 3 bases and J by 6 bases, 13 bases remained unmatched. Looked up from germline, CDR1 is SGHRS and CDR2 is YFSETQ. This CDR3 is built from 16 residues. Written as DNA, the CDR3 is TGCGCCAGCAGCTGGATGGGGACTACCACCGCGGATACGCAGTATTTT. This sequence encodes CASSWMGTTTADTQYF.

This clone was counted a few times. This chain connects TRBV7-2 to TRBJ1-3; D remains unclear. The germline gives CDR1 SGHTA, CDR2 FQGNSA. The CDR3 covers 14 residues. Trimming stripped 5 bases from V and 3 bases from J, with 11 bases between. The CDR3 nucleotides are TGTGCCAGCAGCCGCGAGAATTTTGGAAACACCATATATTTT. Translated: CASSRENFGNTIYF.

The CDR3 DNA sequence: TGTGCCAGCAGCTTATATCATGTCTGGAGTGGGGCCCGAAGGGAGACCCAGTACTTC. Translation: CASSLYHVWSGARRETQYF. The genes are TRBV7-2 and TRBJ2-5; possible D gene TRBD1, 5 bases. This CDR3 has 19 residues. Germline loops: CDR1 SGHTA, CDR2 FQGNSA. V was shortened by 2 bases and J by 5 bases, with 27 bases between the two germline ends.

The chain has TRBV19 and TRBJ2-5, with TRBD1 identical over 8 bases. Germline trimming cut 5 bases from V and 3 bases from J; bases unmatched to any gene: 5. Germline V gene lookup returns CDR1 LNHDA and CDR2 SQIVND (reference sequence). This CDR3 spans 14 amino acids. Here the CDR3 reads CASSAGTGKETQYF. Written as DNA, the CDR3 is TGTGCCAGTAGTGCGGGGACAGGAAAAGAGACCCAGTACTTC.

This chain uses TRBV27 with TRBJ2-7; a weak D match, TRBD1 (6 bases). With 6 bases removed from V and 6 bases from J, the gap between germline ends came to 12 bases. The V gene's germline CDR1 is MNHEY and CDR2 SMNVEV (reference sequence). This CDR3 has 12 residues. The CDR3 sequence: CASSDRWGEQYF. The DNA of the CDR3 is TGTGCCAGCAGCGACAGGTGGGGCGAGCAGTACTTC.

CDR3 sequence (DNA): TGTGCCAGCAGCCTTAGCGGGGGGCGGGGGACCCAGTACTTC. Its translation: CASSLSGGRGTQYF. The J gene is TRBJ2-5, the V gene TRBV28; TRBD2 agrees at 10 bases. The CDR3 covers 14 residues. The germline V gene has CDR1 MDHEN and CDR2 SYDVKM. Losses at the gene ends were 6 bases for V and 7 bases for J; bases not matched to a gene: 8.

This clone came up a few times. The rearrangement uses TRBV6-5 and TRBJ2-3, with D perhaps matching TRBD1 (5 bases). Trimming took off 4 bases at V and 5 bases at J, with 13 bases between the two ends. This CDR3 comprises 14 residues. From germline, CDR1 is MNHEY and CDR2 SVGAGI. Here the CDR3 reads CASSSGSRVDTQYF. The CDR3 DNA is TGTGCCAGCAGTTCAGGGTCACGGGTAGATACGCAGTATTTT.

This clone was found a few times. The rearrangement uses TRBV6-6 and TRBJ2-7; D gene ambiguous. The CDR3 consists of 15 residues. V lost 0 bases, J lost 4 bases, and 13 bases lay in between. Looked up from germline, CDR1 is MNHNY and CDR2 is SVGAGI (reference sequence). CDR3 in DNA: TGTGCCAGCAGTTACTCGTTTGGTATGGCTTACGAGCAGTACTTC. Its protein product is CASSYSFGMAYEQYF.

V is TRBV6-5 and J is TRBJ1-5; 10 nucleotides align to TRBD1. The ends lost 6 bases at V and 2 bases at J; junction bases unmatched: 4. CDR3 length equals 15 residues. Looked up from germline, CDR1 is MNHEY and CDR2 is SVGAGI. The CDR3: CASSPGTGGNQPQHF. Written as DNA, the CDR3 is TGTGCCAGCAGCCCGGGGACAGGGGGCAATCAGCCCCAGCATTTT.

The CDR3 loop is CASSLMTGGNTEAFF. The CDR3 nucleotides are TGCGCCAGCAGCTTAATGACAGGAGGGAACACTGAAGCTTTCTTT. This rearrangement joins TRBV5-1 to TRBJ1-1; TRBD1 might be the D (6 bases). The V and J ends lost 2 bases and 1 base respectively, with 12 bases between them. This CDR3 is 15 amino acids long. Germline V gene sequence: CDR1 SGHRS, CDR2 YFSETQ.

There are a few counts of this clone. The V call is TRBV27, the J call TRBJ1-2; D uncertain. The ends were cut back, 2 bases at V and 4 bases at J, with 14 bases in the middle. Per germline, CDR1 MNHEY and CDR2 SMNVEV (reference sequence). This CDR3 has 15 amino acids. CDR3 loop: CASSLVLGGSYGYTF. The CDR3 DNA reads as TGTGCCAGCAGTTTAGTTCTGGGTGGCTCCTATGGCTACACCTTC.

This clone has just a few counts. This may be a read error: a much more frequent sequence differs by one nucleotide. Other nucleotide sequences in the sample specify the same CDR3. The J gene is TRBJ1-5, the V gene TRBV5-4; D is ambiguous. The V end was cut by 0 bases, the J end by 1 base, with 2 bases between. Looked up from germline, CDR1 is SGHNT and CDR2 is YYREEE (reference sequence). The CDR3 runs 13 residues. CDR3 protein: CASSLDSNQPQHF. CDR3 coding DNA: TGTGCCAGCAGCTTGGACAGCAATCAGCCCCAGCATTTT.

This chain joins TRBV5-4 and TRBJ2-5; D uncertain. Germline-derived CDR1 and CDR2 are SGHNT and YYREEE (reference sequence). Trimming removed 5 bases at V and 0 bases at J, with 14 bases between. The CDR3 is 15 amino acids. This CDR3 is CASRGWNRDQETQYF. The CDR3 DNA follows: TGTGCCAGCAGGGGGTGGAATAGAGACCAAGAGACCCAGTACTTC.

This clone was seen a few times. The rearrangement links TRBV10-3 to TRBJ2-5, with D possibly matching TRBD1 (6 bases). The CDR3 is 13 amino acids. The germline CDR1 and CDR2 sequences are ENHRY and SYGVKD. The ends were cut back, 8 bases at V and 5 bases at J, with 15 bases in the middle. The CDR3 sequence is CAIGSLGAETQYF. For the CDR3, the DNA is TGTGCCATCGGAAGCCTGGGGGCGGAGACCCAGTACTTC.

This clone has a handful of counts. The genes are TRBV19 and TRBJ1-1; 7 nucleotides align to TRBD1. Trimming cost V 5 bases and J 1 base; bases outside gene matches: 7. The CDR3 has 15 amino acids. Germline V gives CDR1 LNHDA, CDR2 SQIVND (reference sequence). The CDR3 region is CASSVRDRENTEAFF. In DNA, the CDR3 is TGTGCCAGTAGTGTTCGGGACAGAGAGAACACTGAAGCTTTCTTT.

The sample holds many counts of this clone. The V call is TRBV9, the J call TRBJ2-1; TRBD1 matches at 7 bases. The CDR3 covers 18 residues. Germline-derived CDR1 and CDR2 are SGDLS and YYNGEE. V lost 3 bases, J lost 6 bases, and 18 bases stayed unmatched. CDR3 residues: CASSGERSGRGYINEQFF. The CDR3, as DNA: TGTGCCAGCAGCGGAGAGAGAAGCGGCAGGGGGTATATCAATGAGCAGTTCTTC.

This clone occurred a few times. As DNA, the CDR3 is TGTGCCAGCAGGGCCGGGACAGAGGGCTACACCTTC. Amino acid sequence: CASRAGTEGYTF. The chain recombines TRBV28 with TRBJ1-2, with TRBD1 matching 7 bases. After removal of 6 bases from V and 8 bases from J, the junction contained 6 bases not matched to a gene. The CDR3 sequence is 12 residues long. Looked up from germline, CDR1 is MDHEN and CDR2 is SYDVKM.

V gene TRBV11-2 combines with J gene TRBJ2-1; tentatively, D is TRBD2 (6 bases). Trimming pared 2 bases from V and 6 bases from J, leaving 11 bases between. The length of the CDR3 is 14 residues. CDR1 is SGHAT, CDR2 FQNNGV, per germline. The CDR3 DNA reads as TGTGCCAGCAGCTTAATAGGACTAAGCAATGAGCAGTTCTTC. Encoded protein: CASSLIGLSNEQFF.

This clone was observed a handful of times. One end of the junction fails to match germline, which may point to a read error. The chain carries TRBV5-4 and TRBJ1-4, with D possibly matching TRBD1 (5 bases). The length of the CDR3 is 12 residues. CDR1 and CDR2 from the germline V gene are SGHNT and YYREEE (reference sequence). The CDR3 loop is CASSQGGWNWGF. CDR3 DNA: TGTGCCAGCAGCCAAGGCGGGTGGAATTGGGGCTTT.

CDR3 in DNA: TGTGCCACGAGGGGGCCCGCAATTAGGGAGCAGTTCTTC. Its protein product is CATRGPAIREQFF. The chain is built from TRBV27 and TRBJ2-1; 7 bases line up with TRBD1. The ends lost 10 bases at V and 10 bases at J; junction bases unmatched: 13. This CDR3 contains 13 residues. Germline CDR1 MNHEY, CDR2 SMNVEV (reference sequence).